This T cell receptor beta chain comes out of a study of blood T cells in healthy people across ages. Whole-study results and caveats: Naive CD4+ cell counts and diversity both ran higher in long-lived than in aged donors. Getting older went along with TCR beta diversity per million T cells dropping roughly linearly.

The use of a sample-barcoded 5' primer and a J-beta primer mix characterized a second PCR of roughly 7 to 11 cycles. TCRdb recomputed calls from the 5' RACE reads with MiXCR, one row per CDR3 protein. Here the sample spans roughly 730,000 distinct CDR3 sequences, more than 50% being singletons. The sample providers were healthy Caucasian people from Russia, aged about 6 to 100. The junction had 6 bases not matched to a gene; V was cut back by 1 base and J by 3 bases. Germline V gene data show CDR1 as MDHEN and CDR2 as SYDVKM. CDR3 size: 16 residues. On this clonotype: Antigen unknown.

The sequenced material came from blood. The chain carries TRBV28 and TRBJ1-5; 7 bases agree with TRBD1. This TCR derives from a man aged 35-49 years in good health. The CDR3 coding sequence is TGTGCCAGCAGTTTATCCCAGGGACAGAACAATCAGCCCCAGCATTTT. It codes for CASSLSQGQNNQPQHF.